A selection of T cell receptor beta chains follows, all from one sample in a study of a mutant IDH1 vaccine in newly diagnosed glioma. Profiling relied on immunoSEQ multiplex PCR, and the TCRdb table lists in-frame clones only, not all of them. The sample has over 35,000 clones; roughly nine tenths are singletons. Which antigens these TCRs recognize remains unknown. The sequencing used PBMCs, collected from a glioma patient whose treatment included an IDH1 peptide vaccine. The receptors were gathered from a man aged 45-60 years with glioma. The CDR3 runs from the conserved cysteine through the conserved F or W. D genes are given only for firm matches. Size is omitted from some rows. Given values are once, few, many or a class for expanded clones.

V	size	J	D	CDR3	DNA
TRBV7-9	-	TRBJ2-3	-	CASSLGEGEKDTQYF	TGTGCCAGCAGCTTAGGGGAGGGGGAGAAGGATACGCAGTATTTT
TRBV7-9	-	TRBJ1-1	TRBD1	CASSRRTGGTNTEAFF	TGTGCCAGCAGCCGCCGGACAGGGGGCACGAACACTGAAGCTTTCTTT
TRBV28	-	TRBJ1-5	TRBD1	CSTSDRGNQPQHF	TGTTCCACCTCGGACAGGGGAAATCAGCCCCAGCATTTT
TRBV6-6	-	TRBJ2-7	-	CASRLSSDEQYF	TGTGCCAGCAGGTTGAGTTCCGACGAGCAGTACTTC
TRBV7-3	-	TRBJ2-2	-	CASSLTLAVGELFF	TGTGCCAGCAGCTTAACACTCGCGGTCGGGGAGCTGTTTTTT
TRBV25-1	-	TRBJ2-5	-	CASSEGRRTREETQYF	TGTGCCAGCAGTGAAGGACGACGTACTAGAGAAGAGACCCAGTACTTC
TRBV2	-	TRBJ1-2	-	CASTNRDSYGYTF	TGTGCCAGCACGAACCGGGACTCCTATGGCTACACCTTC
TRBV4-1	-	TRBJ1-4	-	CASSQDGSGRGNEKLFF	TGCGCCAGCAGCCAAGATGGGTCAGGGAGGGGAAATGAAAAACTGTTTTTT
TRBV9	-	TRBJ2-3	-	CASSVGTFTDTQYF	TGTGCCAGCAGCGTAGGAACTTTCACAGATACGCAGTATTTT
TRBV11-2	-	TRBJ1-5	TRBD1	CASSSDRGRGQPQHF	TGTGCCAGCAGCTCTGACAGGGGGCGCGGTCAGCCCCAGCATTTT
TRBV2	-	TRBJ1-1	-	CASSEAPNTEAFF	TGTGCCAGCAGTGAAGCGCCTAACACTGAAGCTTTCTTT
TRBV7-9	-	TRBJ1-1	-	CASSLGSGGGGKAFF	TGTGCCAGCAGCTTAGGGTCCGGAGGGGGGGGGAAAGCTTTCTTT
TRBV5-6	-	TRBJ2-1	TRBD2	CASREGRGDEQFF	TGTGCCAGCAGGGAGGGGAGGGGAGATGAGCAGTTCTTC
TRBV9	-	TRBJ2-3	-	CASSPRGTSTDTQYF	TGTGCCAGCAGCCCACGTGGGACGAGCACAGATACGCAGTATTTT
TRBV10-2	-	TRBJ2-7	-	CASSEPGHREQYF	TGCGCCAGCAGTGAGCCGGGACATCGCGAGCAGTACTTC
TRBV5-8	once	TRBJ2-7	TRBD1	CASSGRDRGIYEQYF	TGTGCCAGCAGCGGACGGGACAGGGGCATCTACGAGCAGTACTTC
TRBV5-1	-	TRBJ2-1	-	CASSSTGGSYNEQFF	TGCGCCAGCAGCTCCACTGGCGGGTCCTACAATGAGCAGTTCTTC
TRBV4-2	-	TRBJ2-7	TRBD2	CASSQDASGSPSEQYF	TGTGCCAGCAGCCAAGATGCTAGCGGGTCCCCTAGCGAGCAGTACTTC
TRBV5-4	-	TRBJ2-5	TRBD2	CASSLAGASGKETQYF	TGTGCCAGCAGCTTGGCAGGGGCTAGCGGGAAAGAGACCCAGTACTTC
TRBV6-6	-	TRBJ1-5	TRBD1	CASRGDRDNQPQHF	TGTGCCAGCAGGGGAGACAGGGACAATCAGCCCCAGCATTTT
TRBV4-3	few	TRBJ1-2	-	CASSQDVTAHYGYTF	TGCGCCAGCAGCCAAGATGTTACAGCTCACTATGGCTACACCTTC
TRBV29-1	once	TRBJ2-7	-	CSVVRRDGYEQYF	TGCAGCGTTGTAAGACGAGACGGCTACGAGCAGTACTTC
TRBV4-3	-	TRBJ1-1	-	CASSQDGGPSASRAFF	TGCGCCAGCAGCCAAGACGGCGGGCCTTCCGCTTCGAGAGCTTTCTTT
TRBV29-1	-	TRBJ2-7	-	CSAILNSDEQYF	TGCAGCGCTATCCTTAATAGCGACGAGCAGTACTTC
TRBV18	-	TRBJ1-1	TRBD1	CASSPGTENTEAFF	TGTGCCAGCTCACCCGGGACAGAAAACACTGAAGCTTTCTTT
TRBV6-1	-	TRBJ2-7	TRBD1	CASSRSGEGGGEQYF	TGTGCCAGCAGTCGTAGTGGCGAAGGGGGCGGCGAGCAGTACTTC
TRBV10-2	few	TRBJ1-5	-	CASSESPGNSNQPQHF	TGCGCCAGCAGTGAGTCGCCAGGGAATAGCAATCAGCCCCAGCATTTT
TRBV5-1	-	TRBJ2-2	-	CASSLVEVNTGELFF	TGCGCCAGCAGCTTGGTTGAGGTAAACACCGGGGAGCTGTTTTTT
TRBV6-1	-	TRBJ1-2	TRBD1	CASSMGQGGGYTF	TGTGCCAGCAGCATGGGACAGGGGGGCGGCTACACCTTC
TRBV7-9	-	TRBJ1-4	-	CASSLPVGRNEKLFF	TGTGCCAGCAGCCTACCTGTGGGTCGTAATGAAAAACTGTTTTTT
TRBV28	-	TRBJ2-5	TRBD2	CASSPHRTRLAGAQETQYF	TGTGCCAGCAGTCCTCACCGAACCCGACTAGCGGGAGCTCAAGAGACCCAGTACTTC
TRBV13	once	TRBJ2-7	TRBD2	CASSPRHSGRAHHEQYF	TGTGCCAGCAGCCCCCGGCATAGCGGGAGGGCCCACCACGAGCAGTACTTC
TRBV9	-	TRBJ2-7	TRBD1	CASSVGDRVSLYF	TGTGCCAGCAGCGTAGGGGACAGGGTGAGTCTGTACTTC